These 29 T cell receptor beta chains came from one sample sequenced in a study of CD8 T cells in Susac syndrome. Random hexamers were used to reverse transcribe 0.5 to 1 ug of RNA. From the immunoSEQ multiplex PCR reads, TCRdb called clonotypes with MiXCR, one entry per CDR3 protein. The repertoire includes around 280,000 distinct CDR3 sequences, about 92% of them detected once, and less than 0.08% sits in the top ten. The specimen sequenced was CD4+ T cells from PBMCs. These receptors were taken from a human donor with multiple sclerosis.

This clonotype was counted once. The chain links TRBV12-3 or TRBV12-4 to TRBJ1-3; D possibly corresponds to TRBD1 (5 bases). Between the trimmed V and J ends, which lost 5 bases and 12 bases, there was a span of 17 bases. The CDR3 totals 13 residues. CDR3 loop: CASSRIRVQHIYF. Here the CDR3 DNA reads TGTGCCAGCAGTCGCATCAGGGTCCAACACATATATTTT.

The CDR3 sequence: CASSQDGGNQPQHF. Written as DNA, the CDR3 is TGCGCCAGCAGCCAGGACGGGGGCAATCAGCCCCAGCATTTT. The chain has TRBV4-1 and TRBJ1-5; no clear D gene. CDR1 MGHRA and CDR2 YSYEKL come from the germline V gene. Between the trimmed V and J ends, which lost 3 bases and 2 bases, there was a span of 8 bases. This CDR3 comprises 14 residues.

This chain joins TRBV18 and TRBJ1-5; D is undetermined. Trimming removed 1 base from V and 5 bases from J, with 6 bases in between. The CDR3 runs to 13 residues. Germline CDR1 is KGHSH and CDR2 is LQKENI. The CDR3 sequence is CASSPQWDQPQHF. The CDR3 region has the DNA TGTGCCAGCTCACCACAATGGGATCAGCCCCAGCATTTT.

The chain carries TRBV25-1 and TRBJ2-2; D possibly corresponds to TRBD1 (5 bases). The germline gives CDR1 MGHDK, CDR2 SYGVNS. V shed 3 bases and J shed 5 bases, with 13 bases lying between them. The CDR3 length is 15 residues. CDR3 DNA sequence: TGTGCCAGCAGTGACGGCAGGGTCGAGACCGGGGAGCTGTTTTTT. Protein: CASSDGRVETGELFF.

The chain recombines TRBV12-3 or TRBV12-4 with TRBJ1-2, with D possibly matching TRBD1 (5 bases). The ends were cut back, 6 bases at V and 4 bases at J, with 12 bases in the middle. The CDR3 length is 13 residues. CDR3 protein: CASSYTGTYGYTF. The CDR3 nucleotides are TGTGCCAGCAGCTATACCGGGACCTATGGCTACACCTTC.

The chain employs TRBV18 and TRBJ2-3; D uncertain. The CDR3 loop spans 15 amino acids. Germline loops: CDR1 KGHSH, CDR2 LQKENI. With 3 bases removed from V and 0 bases from J, the gap between germline ends came to 10 bases. CDR3 protein: CASSPSLASTDTQYF. The DNA for the CDR3 is TGTGCCAGCTCACCCTCGCTGGCTAGCACAGATACGCAGTATTTT.

The CDR3 loop is CASSLGGQEYGYTF. The CDR3 DNA sequence: TGTGCCAGCAGCTTAGGCGGACAGGAGTATGGCTACACCTTC. The chain has TRBV7-8 and TRBJ1-2; TRBD1 matches 7 bases. This CDR3 has 14 residues. Trimming took 1 base from V and 5 from J; bases not matched to a gene: 4. The V gene's germline CDR1 is SGHVS and CDR2 FQNEAQ. Using reference TRBV7-8 and TRBJ1-2 for the parts outside the CDR3, the full variable domain is GAGVSQSPRYKVAKRGQDVALRCDPISGHVSLFWYQQALGQGPEFLTYFQNEAQLDKSGLPSDRFFAERPEGSVSTLKIQRTQQEDSAVYLCASSLGGQEYGYTFGSGTRLTVV.

The chain recombines TRBV6-5 with TRBJ1-3; D unclear. This CDR3 has 15 residues. Per the germline V gene, CDR1 is MNHEY and CDR2 is SVGAGI. The V end was cut by 8 bases, the J end by 0 bases, with 14 bases between. The CDR3 here is CASGREAFSGNTIYF. The DNA for the CDR3 is TGTGCCAGCGGGAGGGAGGCTTTCTCTGGAAACACCATATATTTT.

The chain combines TRBV6-5 with TRBJ1-3; no clear D. Germline CDR1 is MNHEY and CDR2 is SVGAGI. The CDR3 has 14 amino acids. V lost 4 bases and J lost 4, with 11 bases in between. The CDR3 nucleotides read TGTGCCAGCAGTTGGGGAGGGAGAGGAAACACCATATATTTT. Protein product: CASSWGGRGNTIYF.

This chain connects TRBV7-2 to TRBJ2-7; TRBD2 matches 11 bases. CDR1 is SGHTA, CDR2 FQGNSA, per germline. V shed 3 bases and J 0 bases; nucleotides not matched to a gene: 10. This CDR3 region has 18 residues. The CDR3 bases are TGTGCCAGCAGCTTTAGCACTAGCGGGGGCCGCCCCTCCTACGAGCAGTACTTC. Amino acids: CASSFSTSGGRPSYEQYF.

This sequence joins TRBV19 and TRBJ1-1; tentatively, D is TRBD1 (5 bases). CDR3 length: 15 amino acids. Germline V gene lookup returns CDR1 LNHDA and CDR2 SQIVND (reference sequence). The V end was cut by 6 bases, the J end by 2 bases, with 16 bases between. CDR3 region: CASSRLGVRNTEAFF. The CDR3 bases are TGTGCCAGTAGCCGCTTGGGGGTGAGAAACACTGAAGCTTTCTTT.

The rearrangement joins TRBV19 to TRBJ1-1; 9 bases match TRBD1. The germline gives CDR1 LNHDA, CDR2 SQIVND (reference sequence). J was trimmed by 4 bases and V by 5 bases; bases with no gene match: 5. The CDR3 sequence is 14 residues long. The CDR3 DNA sequence: TGTGCCAGTAGTGCCCACAGGGGGCCCACTGAAGCTTTCTTT. It is translated as CASSAHRGPTEAFF. Full variable domain (missing parts from reference TRBV19 and TRBJ1-1): DGGITQSPKYLFRKEGQNVTLSCEQNLNHDAMYWYRQDPGQGLRLIYYSQIVNDFQKGDIAEGYSVSREKKESFPLTVTSAQKNPTAFYLCASSAHRGPTEAFFGQGTRLTVV.

In this sample, this clonotype turned up once. The chain is built from TRBV14 and TRBJ2-2; TRBD1 agrees at 8 bases. CDR3 length: 13 residues. Per the germline V gene, CDR1 is SGHDN and CDR2 is FVKESK. V lost 7 bases, J lost 12 bases, and 10 bases stayed unmatched. CDR3 residues: CASTPSRTGKLFF. The CDR3 DNA reads as TGTGCCAGCACCCCTTCACGGACAGGGAAGCTGTTTTTT.

The gene calls are TRBV5-4 and TRBJ2-5; D gene uncertain. The CDR3 covers 14 residues. Germline V gene sequence: CDR1 SGHNT, CDR2 YYREEE (reference sequence). V lost 1 base, J lost 3 bases, and 10 bases lay in between. CDR3 loop: CASSLRFAEETQYF. The CDR3 nucleotides read TGTGCCAGCAGCTTGCGGTTTGCGGAAGAGACCCAGTACTTC.

This chain uses TRBV5-1 with TRBJ2-7; weak D call: TRBD2 (5 bases). Germline CDR1 is SGHRS and CDR2 is YFSETQ. V dropped 1 base and J dropped 3 bases, with 11 bases sitting between them. This CDR3 region has 14 residues. The CDR3 DNA reads as TGCGCCAGCAGCTTGTCCGACGGGATCTACGAGCAGTACTTC. Translating it yields CASSLSDGIYEQYF.

This rearrangement joins TRBV25-1 to TRBJ2-1, with D maybe TRBD2 (5 bases). CDR3 length: 14 residues. Looked up from germline, CDR1 is MGHDK and CDR2 is SYGVNS. V was clipped by 6 bases and J by 5 bases, with 14 bases between them. CDR3 sequence (DNA): TGTGCCAGCAGGGCAATCGGACTGCACAATGAGCAGTTCTTC. It codes for CASRAIGLHNEQFF.

The chain employs TRBV5-1 and TRBJ2-3, with D possibly being TRBD1 (5 bases). Germline V gene sequence: CDR1 SGHRS, CDR2 YFSETQ. This CDR3 is built from 15 residues. V lost 4 bases and J lost 13, with 25 bases in between. CDR3 nucleotide sequence: TGCGCCAGCAGCCTGACAGTGGCCCGACCCATACGCAAGTATTTT. Residues: CASSLTVARPIRKYF.

The chain uses TRBV5-6 and TRBJ1-2, with a possible D match to TRBD1 (6 bases). Germline V CDR1 and CDR2: SGHDT, YYEEEE. V was cut by 4 bases and J by 4 bases, with 14 bases left in between. The CDR3 loop spans 14 amino acids. CDR3 in amino acids: CASSGNRVGYGYTF. The CDR3 nucleotides are TGTGCCAGCAGCGGCAACAGGGTCGGCTATGGCTACACCTTC.

The V gene is TRBV6-5, the J gene TRBJ2-5; TRBD1 aligns across 8 bases. The trim removed 10 bases at V and 6 bases at J, leaving 7 bases unmatched. The germline gives CDR1 MNHEY, CDR2 SVGAGI. CDR3 length equals 12 residues. CDR3 loop: CAIGQGAKTQYF. CDR3 DNA: TGTGCCATCGGGCAGGGGGCAAAGACCCAGTACTTC.

The V and J genes are TRBV7-2 and TRBJ2-5, with 7 bases lining up with TRBD2. Germline V gene lookup returns CDR1 SGHTA and CDR2 FQGNSA. Trimming removed 6 bases from V and 7 bases from J; junction bases left unmatched: 11. The CDR3 spans 14 residues. The chain's CDR3 is CASRVGPGGGTQYF. The CDR3 bases are TGTGCCAGCAGAGTGGGCCCTGGGGGGGGGACCCAGTACTTC.

The chain is built from TRBV19 and TRBJ2-5; 9 bases match TRBD2. The CDR3 has 15 amino acids. Germline V gene data show CDR1 as LNHDA and CDR2 as SQIVND (reference sequence). Trimming at V came to 6 bases and at J to 5 bases, leaving 10 bases not matched to a gene. For the CDR3, the DNA is TGTGCCAGTAGCCAAAGGACTAGCGCTACGGAGACCCAGTACTTC. Translated: CASSQRTSATETQYF.

The V gene is TRBV6-5, the J gene TRBJ2-5, with 11 bases lining up with TRBD2. The CDR3 length is 13 residues. The junction had 3 bases not matched to a gene; V was cut back by 8 bases and J by 4 bases. CDR1 is MNHEY, CDR2 SVGAGI, per germline. The CDR3: CASGSGRGETQYF. The CDR3 bases are TGTGCCAGCGGTAGCGGGAGGGGAGAGACCCAGTACTTC.

The chain uses TRBV20-1 and TRBJ2-1; 10 nucleotides match TRBD1. V trimming: 4 bases; J trimming: 8 bases; junction bases outside the gene matches: 8. The CDR3 covers 14 residues. Per the germline V gene, CDR1 is DFQATT and CDR2 is SNEGSKA (reference sequence). CDR3 sequence (DNA): TGCAGTGCTAACCCCGGGACAGGGGTCGATGAGCAGTTCTTC. As protein: CSANPGTGVDEQFF.

The chain carries TRBV5-1 and TRBJ2-7; 7 bases align to TRBD1. CDR3 size: 14 residues. V gave up 4 bases and J gave up 1 base; unmatched junction bases: 5. CDR1 SGHRS and CDR2 YFSETQ come from the germline V gene. The CDR3 loop reads CASSDIRGSYEQYF. The CDR3 bases are TGCGCCAGCAGCGATATCAGGGGGTCCTACGAGCAGTACTTC.

The rearrangement links TRBV7-2 to TRBJ2-7, with D unclear. Trimming removed 2 bases at V and 5 bases at J, with 13 bases between. Germline CDR1 reads SGHTA; CDR2 reads FQGNSA. The CDR3 sequence is 14 residues long. The CDR3 DNA sequence: TGTGCCAGCAGCTTACTGGGGTTGCCGGACGAGCAGTACTTC. Residues: CASSLLGLPDEQYF.

The rearrangement uses TRBV30 and TRBJ1-5; no clear D gene. The germline gives CDR1 GTSNPN, CDR2 SVGIG (reference sequence). The CDR3 consists of 14 residues. V was shortened by 0 bases and J by 3 bases, with 9 bases between the two germline ends. CDR3 residues: CAWSVTTDNQPQHF. CDR3 nucleotide sequence: TGTGCCTGGAGTGTAACGACTGACAATCAGCCCCAGCATTTT.

The rearrangement uses TRBV25-1 and TRBJ2-5, with D maybe TRBD2 (7 bases). CDR1 MGHDK and CDR2 SYGVNS come from the germline V gene. Trimming shortened V by 4 bases and J by 7 bases, and 16 bases separated the two germline ends. This CDR3 region has 14 residues. The DNA of the CDR3 is TGTGCCAGCAGTGTGTCGCAGGGGAGGGGGACCCAGTACTTC. Protein product: CASSVSQGRGTQYF.

V gene TRBV12-3 or TRBV12-4 combines with J gene TRBJ2-7; 11 nucleotides agree with TRBD2. The trim removed 3 bases at V and 9 bases at J, leaving 7 bases unmatched. The length of the CDR3 is 14 residues. The CDR3 coding sequence is TGTGCCAGCAGTTTGGCCCCCGGGACTAGCGGGCAGTACTTC. This sequence encodes CASSLAPGTSGQYF.

A single count supports this clonotype. V is TRBV4-2 and J is TRBJ2-6; the match to TRBD2 covers 8 bases. Per the germline V gene, CDR1 is LGHNA and CDR2 is YNFKEQ. This CDR3 has 20 residues. V shed 1 base and J 4 bases; nucleotides not matched to a gene: 15. The CDR3 region is CASSQVPGGARRAGANVLTF. The CDR3 DNA follows: TGTGCCAGCAGCCAAGTCCCGGGAGGGGCACGCCGAGCGGGGGCCAACGTCCTGACTTTC.